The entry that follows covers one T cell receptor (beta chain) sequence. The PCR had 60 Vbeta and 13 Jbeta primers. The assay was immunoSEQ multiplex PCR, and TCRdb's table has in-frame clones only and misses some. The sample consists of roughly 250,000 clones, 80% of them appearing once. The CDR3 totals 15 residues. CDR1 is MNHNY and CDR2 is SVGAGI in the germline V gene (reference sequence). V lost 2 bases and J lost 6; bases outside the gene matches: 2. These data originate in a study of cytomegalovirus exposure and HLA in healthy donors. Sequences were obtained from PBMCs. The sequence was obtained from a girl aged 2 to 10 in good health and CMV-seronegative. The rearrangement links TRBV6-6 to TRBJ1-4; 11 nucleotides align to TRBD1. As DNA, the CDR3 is TGTGCCAGCAGTTACCCGGGACAGGGGGATGAAAAACTGTTTTTT. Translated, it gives CASSYPGQGDEKLFF.